The rows below give T cell receptor beta chains drawn from one sample of a study of blood T cell repertoires in COVID-19. Clones were sequenced by immunoSEQ multiplex PCR, and TCRdb holds only the in-frame ones, with some missing. The table shows tens of thousands of clones, with around 80% occurring only once. Sequencing was performed on peripheral blood. Source of these receptors: a man between 60 and 75 years old with active or convalescent COVID-19. The CDR3 runs from the conserved cysteine through the conserved F or W. A D gene is named only where the DNA matches it firmly. Only part of the rows carry a size: once, few, many, or a class if the clone is expanded.

TRBJ2-3	TRBV27	.	TRBD2	TGTGCCAGCACCCCGACTAGCGGGGTCGCGGTTACGCAGTATTTT	CASTPTSGVAVTQYF
TRBJ2-1	TRBV6-5	.	TRBD1	TGTGCCAGCAGTTACCCCGGGACAGTTATCAATGAGCAGTTCTTC	CASSYPGTVINEQFF
TRBJ1-3	TRBV6-5	.	TRBD1	TGTGCCAGCAGTATAACAGGGGAAGGAAACACCATATATTTT	CASSITGEGNTIYF
TRBJ2-3	TRBV10-3	.	TRBD1	TGTGCCATCAGTGGAGGGCGACAGGGGGCGGCAGATACGCAGTATTTT	CAISGGRQGAADTQYF
TRBJ2-4	TRBV19	once	.	TGTGCCAGTAGTATGGGGGGATTAGCCAAAAACATTCAGTACTTC	CASSMGGLAKNIQYF
TRBJ2-7	TRBV20-1	.	TRBD1	TGCAGTGCGGACAGGGGTATCGAGCAGTACTTC	CSADRGIEQYF
TRBJ2-3	TRBV11-3	.	.	TGTGCCAGCAGCTCCCGGGGTACAGATACGCAGTATTTT	CASSSRGTDTQYF
TRBJ1-2	TRBV2	.	.	TGTGCCACCCAAGGCCTCGGGAATGGCTACACCTTC	CATQGLGNGYTF
TRBJ1-5	TRBV4-1	.	.	TGCGCCAGCAGCCAAGACCCTAATCAGCCCCAGCATTTT	CASSQDPNQPQHF
TRBJ2-3	TRBV19	.	TRBD2	TGTGCCAGTAGTCGACTAGCGGGGGGGTCCACAGATACGCAGTATTTT	CASSRLAGGSTDTQYF
TRBJ2-3	TRBV28	.	.	TGTGCCAGCAGTTTAAGTCCGGCGGGGGCTACGGATACGCAGTATTTT	CASSLSPAGATDTQYF
TRBJ2-3	TRBV7-3	.	TRBD2	TGTGCCAGCAGCGTCGGGACTAGCGGGGGGGCCGTGTATTTT	CASSVGTSGGAVYF
TRBJ2-7	TRBV10-3	.	.	TGTGCCGCGCAGGGTTCGAGCGAGCAGTACTTC	CAAQGSSEQYF
TRBJ2-2	TRBV6-5	.	.	TGTGCCAGCGGGCTGCCAGACACCGGGGAGCTGTTTTTT	CASGLPDTGELFF
TRBJ1-5	TRBV2	once	TRBD1	TGTGCCAGCAGAGACGGAGGGACAGGGGGACATCAGCCCCAGCATTTT	CASRDGGTGGHQPQHF
TRBJ2-3	TRBV15	.	TRBD1	TGTGCCACCAGCAGCCGGGACAGGGGGACGTCAGATACGCAGTATTTT	CATSSRDRGTSDTQYF
TRBJ2-2	TRBV7-9	.	TRBD2	TGTGCCAGCAGTTACCCCTCCGGGGGGGCCGTCGGGGAGCTGTTTTTT	CASSYPSGGAVGELFF
TRBJ2-3	TRBV6-5	.	.	TGTGCCAGCAGCATCACAGATACGCAGTATTTT	CASSITDTQYF
TRBJ1-6	TRBV30	.	.	TGTGCCTGGAGTGAGGACAGTAATTCACCCCTCCACTTT	CAWSEDSNSPLHF
TRBJ2-5	TRBV29-1	.	TRBD2	TGCAGCGTCCGCGGGGGACCCGTAGCGACCCAGTACTTC	CSVRGGPVATQYF
TRBJ2-5	TRBV19	.	TRBD1	TGTGCCAGTAGTATGATTGTGGGACAGGGGGAAGAGACCCAGTACTTC	CASSMIVGQGEETQYF
TRBJ1-1	TRBV5-1	.	TRBD1	TGCGCCAGCAGCTTCTCCGGGACAGCGAACACTGAAGCTTTCTTT	CASSFSGTANTEAFF
TRBJ1-1	TRBV27	.	.	TGTGCCAGCAGTTTCTCGGGACTGGAGCCAGCTTTCTTT	CASSFSGLEPAFF
TRBJ1-4	TRBV5-5	.	.	TGTGCCAGCAGCTGGGCCGGGGAAGAAAAACTGTTTTTT	CASSWAGEEKLFF
TRBJ1-5	TRBV3-1/TRBV3-2	.	TRBD1	TGTGCCAGCAGCCCGAATACAGGGGGCAGTCAGCCCCAGCATTTT	CASSPNTGGSQPQHF
TRBJ1-6	TRBV30	.	.	TGTGCCTGGAGCCCCCTAAGTTCTAGCTCCTATAATTCACCCCTCCACTTT	CAWSPLSSSSYNSPLHF
TRBJ1-3	TRBV27	.	TRBD1	TGTGCCAGCAGTGCAGGGGGCTCTGGAAACACCATATATTTT	CASSAGGSGNTIYF
TRBJ2-7	TRBV2	.	TRBD2	TGTGCCAGCGCGGGAGGGAAGTACGAGCAGTACTTC	CASAGGKYEQYF
TRBJ2-1	TRBV5-4	.	TRBD2	TGTGCCAGCAGCTCCAGGACTAGTGGGGAGCAGTTCTTC	CASSSRTSGEQFF
TRBJ2-2	TRBV4-1	.	.	TGCGCCAGCAGCCAGGCGGCAGGGATCTGGGCCGGGGAGCTGTTTTTT	CASSQAAGIWAGELFF
TRBJ1-1	TRBV19	once	.	TGTGCCAGTAGTATAAACGGAGGTCAGACTGAAGCTTTCTTT	CASSINGGQTEAFF
TRBJ2-1	TRBV4-1	once	TRBD2	TGCGCCAGCAGCCAAGACCTAGCGGGGGGGCTAAGCTCCTACAATGAGCAGTTCTTC	CASSQDLAGGLSSYNEQFF
TRBJ1-4	TRBV5-6	few	.	TGTGCCAGCAGCTTTTATGGTGAGGGACTATCCGAAAAACTGTTTTTT	CASSFYGEGLSEKLFF
TRBJ1-2	TRBV28	.	.	TGTGCCAGCAGTTCGGCAGGATATGGCTACACCTTC	CASSSAGYGYTF
TRBJ1-1	TRBV6-5	.	.	TGTGCCAGCAGTTACAGGAGTCCAGATATGAACACTGAAGCTTTCTTT	CASSYRSPDMNTEAFF
TRBJ2-4	TRBV11-2	.	.	TGTGCCAGCAGCTTAGGACGAGACTTGGGCTTC	CASSLGRDLGF
TRBJ1-5	TRBV18	.	TRBD1	TGTGCCAGCTCACCGGGACAGGGAGTCGGACAGCCCCAGCATTTT	CASSPGQGVGQPQHF
TRBJ2-3	TRBV9	.	.	TGTGCCAGCAGCGTAGGGGGCATGAGCACAGATACGCAGTATTTT	CASSVGGMSTDTQYF
TRBJ1-3	TRBV15	.	.	TGTGCCACCAGCAGAGATCGGGAGAGCTCTGGAAACACCATATATTTT	CATSRDRESSGNTIYF
TRBJ2-7	TRBV7-3	many	TRBD1	TGTGCCAGCAGCGGGGACAGGGCCAGCGAACTAAAGTACTTC	CASSGDRASELKYF
TRBJ2-3	TRBV19	.	.	TGTGCCAGTAGTATAGACTATCCCGATACGCAGTATTTT	CASSIDYPDTQYF